Shown below are 28 T cell receptor beta chains from a single sample sequenced in a study of vaccination effects on CD4 cells after COVID-19. Their specific antigens are unknown. The table came from immunoSEQ multiplex PCR; TCRdb's copy has only in-frame clones and leaves some out. The sample lists 75,000 to 100,000 clones, under 80% occurring once. Sequencing in the ViraFEST assay came after antigen-specific CD4+ T cells had been expanded with viral peptide pools, which were used to stimulate PBMC. Upon completion of 10 days in culture, CD4+ T cells were isolated. Vaccine administered to participants consisted of two doses of either BNT162b2 or mRNA-1273. The sample was CD4+ T cells from PBMCs cultured with HCoV-OC43 spike peptides, taken after COVID-19 vaccination. The subset denotes: HCoV-OC43 spike overlapping peptide pool stimulation. These receptors originate from a human donor who received a COVID-19 vaccine.

The J gene is TRBJ1-2, the V gene TRBV5-1; D uncertain. The CDR3 length is 15 residues. The V gene lost 2 bases and the J gene lost 2 bases, with 13 bases spanning the gap. Germline V lookup: CDR1 SGHRS, CDR2 YFSETQ. CDR3 in DNA: TGCGCCAGCAGCTTCCTTTTAGGACCCAACTATGGCTACACCTTC. Its protein is CASSFLLGPNYGYTF.

The V gene is TRBV7-2, the J gene TRBJ1-2; TRBD1 might be the D (5 bases). The CDR3 is 13 amino acids. From germline, CDR1 is SGHTA and CDR2 FQGNSA. The V end was cut by 5 bases, the J end by 4 bases, with 11 bases between. The CDR3 is CASSPDTFYGYTF. In nucleotides, the CDR3 is TGTGCCAGCAGCCCGGACACGTTCTATGGCTACACCTTC. The full variable domain, with the rest looked up from reference TRBV7-2 and TRBJ1-2, is GAGVSQSPSNKVTEKGKDVELRCDPISGHTALYWYRQSLGQGLEFLIYFQGNSAPDKSGLPSDRFSAERTGGSVSTLTIQRTQQEDSAVYLCASSPDTFYGYTFGSGTRLTVV.

The chain has TRBV19 and TRBJ2-5; D gene uncertain. V was cut by 3 bases and J by 0 bases, with 11 bases left in between. Germline CDR1 and CDR2: LNHDA and SQIVND (reference sequence). CDR3 length: 15 amino acids. CDR3 coding DNA: TGTGCCAGTAGTATGAGTCAGGTAAACCAAGAGACCCAGTACTTC. Protein sequence: CASSMSQVNQETQYF.

This clone was seen more than once but under ten times. This rearrangement joins TRBV5-1 to TRBJ2-2, with unresolved D. CDR3 size: 16 residues. V lost 2 bases and J lost 0, with 11 bases in between. In germline, CDR1 is SGHRS, CDR2 YFSETQ. The CDR3: CASSFPSMANTGELFF. The CDR3 nucleotides read TGCGCCAGCAGCTTCCCCTCCATGGCGAACACCGGGGAGCTGTTTTTT.

The chain has TRBV30 and TRBJ2-7, with 7 bases that match TRBD1. Germline assignment: CDR1 GTSNPN and CDR2 SVGIG (reference sequence). Trimming took 2 bases from V and 4 from J; bases not matched to a gene: 11. The CDR3 spans 15 residues. This CDR3 is CAWSRPGQRWYEQYV. The CDR3 nucleotides read TGTGCCTGGAGTAGACCGGGACAGCGGTGGTACGAGCAGTACGTC.

Written as DNA, the CDR3 is TGTGCCAGCAGCCAAGCCTTATCGGCCGGCTACACCTTC. This translates into CASSQALSAGYTF. The chain employs TRBV3-1 (or the pseudogene TRBV3-2) and TRBJ1-2; D is unresolved. The CDR3 has 13 residues. CDR1 is LGHDT and CDR2 is YNNKEL in the germline V gene (reference sequence). Between the trimmed V and J ends, which lost 1 base and 8 bases, there was a span of 11 bases.

The V call is TRBV15, the J call TRBJ1-2; the D gene is possibly TRBD1 (6 bases). The CDR3 has 17 amino acids. The germline V and J ends were trimmed by 0 bases and 7 bases, with 21 bases remaining between them. Germline values: CDR1 LNHNV, CDR2 YYDKDF (reference sequence). The CDR3 nucleotides are TGTGCCACCAGCAGAGATCTCGACCCGACGGGGGCGGGTGGCTACACCTTC. It is translated as CATSRDLDPTGAGGYTF. Supplemented by reference TRBV15 and TRBJ1-2, the full variable domain reads DAMVIQNPRYQVTQFGKPVTLSCSQTLNHNVMYWYQQKSSQAPKLLFHYYDKDFNNEADTPDNFQSRRPNTSFCFLDIRSPGLGDTAMYLCATSRDLDPTGAGGYTFGSGTRLTVV.

The chain couples TRBV7-3 to TRBJ2-3; D may be TRBD1 or TRBD2 (6 bases each). Trimming took 5 bases from V and 4 from J, leaving 19 bases between them. The CDR3 has 16 amino acids. The germline V gene encodes CDR1 SGHTA and CDR2 FQGTGA. The DNA for the CDR3 is TGTGCCAGCAGCGGTAGGGGGGCGAAATATCCAGATACGCAGTATTTT. It specifies CASSGRGAKYPDTQYF.

This sequence joins TRBV7-7 and TRBJ2-5; 8 nucleotides agree with TRBD2. This CDR3 has 14 residues. The germline V gene encodes CDR1 SSHAT and CDR2 FNYEAQ (reference sequence). J was trimmed by 5 bases and V by 5 bases; bases with no gene match: 7. The CDR3 loop is CASSPTGTRETQYF. The DNA for the CDR3 is TGTGCCAGCAGCCCCACAGGGACTAGGGAGACCCAGTACTTC. The full variable domain, with the rest looked up from reference TRBV7-7 and TRBJ2-5, is GAGVSQSPRYKVTKRGQDVTLRCDPISSHATLYWYQQALGQGPEFLTYFNYEAQPDKSGLPSDRFSAERPEGSISTLTIQRTEQRDSAMYRCASSPTGTRETQYFGPGTRLLVL.

This clone appeared a few times. The chain combines TRBV7-7 with TRBJ2-5, with TRBD1 as a possible D gene (6 bases). The ends were cut back, 6 bases at V and 4 bases at J, with 15 bases in the middle. This CDR3 region has 14 residues. Per the germline V gene, CDR1 is SSHAT and CDR2 is FNYEAQ (reference sequence). The CDR3 is CASSQTGLGETQYF. In DNA, the CDR3 is TGTGCCAGCAGTCAGACAGGTCTCGGAGAGACCCAGTACTTC.

The chain combines TRBV5-4 with TRBJ2-1; a weak D match, TRBD1 (5 bases). CDR3 length: 14 amino acids. Germline V CDR1 and CDR2: SGHNT, YYREEE (reference sequence). Trimming shortened V by 1 base and J by 9 bases, and 14 bases separated the two germline ends. The CDR3 sequence: CASSLFGRVVEQFF. The DNA for the CDR3 is TGTGCCAGCAGCTTGTTTGGCAGGGTGGTTGAGCAGTTCTTC.

The genes are TRBV2 and TRBJ2-2; D is possibly TRBD2 (6 bases). The germline V gene has CDR1 SNHLY and CDR2 FYNNEI. The CDR3 is 14 residues long. V dropped 10 bases and J dropped 2 bases, with 14 bases sitting between them. The CDR3 nucleotides read TGTGCCACCACACTAGCTTTAAACACCGGGGAGCTGTTTTTT. Amino acid sequence: CATTLALNTGELFF.

The J gene is TRBJ2-7, the V gene TRBV18; 9 bases align to TRBD1. CDR1 KGHSH and CDR2 LQKENI come from the germline V gene. The CDR3 runs 13 residues. V gave up 6 bases and J gave up 5 bases; unmatched junction bases: 5. In DNA, the CDR3 is TGTGCCAGCTCGTCCGGGACAGGGAACGAGCAGTACGTC. Translated, it gives CASSSGTGNEQYV.

The CDR3 spells CASSMNKNSPLHF. The CDR3 DNA follows: TGTGCCAGTAGTATGAACAAAAATTCACCCCTCCACTTT. The genes are TRBV19 and TRBJ1-6; D ambiguous. CDR1 is LNHDA and CDR2 is SQIVND in the germline V gene (reference sequence). This CDR3 is 13 amino acids long. Trimming pared 3 bases from V and 7 bases from J, leaving 7 bases between.

V and J are TRBV3-1 (or the pseudogene TRBV3-2) and TRBJ2-3; TRBD1 aligns across 8 bases. CDR3 length: 14 residues. Germline CDR1 is LGHDT and CDR2 is YNNKEL (reference sequence). After removal of 3 bases from V and 4 bases from J, the junction contained 3 bases not matched to a gene. CDR3 in amino acids: CASSHLQGADTQYF. CDR3 DNA sequence: TGTGCCAGCAGCCATTTACAGGGGGCAGATACGCAGTATTTT.

The chain uses TRBV14 and TRBJ1-1; possible D gene TRBD1, 6 bases. The CDR3 has 14 residues. V was clipped by 3 bases and J by 4 bases, with 12 bases between them. Germline loops: CDR1 SGHDN, CDR2 FVKESK. The CDR3 loop reads CASSHQPGVTEAFF. The CDR3 coding sequence is TGTGCCAGCAGCCATCAGCCAGGGGTCACTGAAGCTTTCTTT.

The chain recombines TRBV28 with TRBJ2-1, with 9 bases lining up with TRBD1. The V gene end was trimmed by 5 bases and the J gene end by 11 bases; junction bases not matched to a gene: 4. Germline values: CDR1 MDHEN, CDR2 SYDVKM. The CDR3 runs to 12 residues. The CDR3 protein is CASSLGQGKQFF. The CDR3 DNA follows: TGTGCCAGCAGTCTCGGACAGGGGAAGCAGTTCTTC. The full variable domain, rest sourced from reference TRBV28 and TRBJ2-1, is DVKVTQSSRYLVKRTGEKVFLECVQDMDHENMFWYRQDPGLGLRLIYFSYDVKMKEKGDIPEGYSVSREKKERFSLILESASTNQTSMYLCASSLGQGKQFFGPGTRLTVL.

The CDR3 spells CASSLAGGIWRETQYF. The CDR3 nucleotides read TGCGCCAGCAGCTTGGCGGGGGGGATTTGGCGAGAGACCCAGTACTTC. V is TRBV5-1 and J is TRBJ2-5; 8 positions match TRBD2. V shed 0 bases, J shed 4 bases, and the junction held 8 bases outside the gene matches. There are 16 residues in the CDR3. In germline, CDR1 is SGHRS, CDR2 YFSETQ.

The chain carries TRBV5-1 and TRBJ2-3; TRBD2 aligns across 10 bases. J lost 2 bases, V lost 0 bases, and 3 bases had no gene match. CDR1 SGHRS and CDR2 YFSETQ come from the germline V gene. This CDR3 is 16 amino acids long. CDR3 sequence: CASSLVAGGLTDTQYF. CDR3 coding DNA: TGCGCCAGCAGCTTGGTAGCGGGGGGCCTCACAGATACGCAGTATTTT.

This clone was counted between two and nine times. This chain joins TRBV12-3 or TRBV12-4 and TRBJ1-6; D may be TRBD1 (5 bases). The CDR3 loop spans 12 amino acids. V gave up 5 bases and J gave up 11 bases, with 10 bases separating them. The CDR3 loop reads CASSPGYTPLHF. CDR3 nucleotides: TGTGCCAGCAGTCCAGGGTACACACCCCTCCACTTT.

The J gene is TRBJ1-2, the V gene TRBV7-3, with a possible D match to TRBD1 (5 bases). CDR1 and CDR2 from the germline V gene are SGHTA and FQGTGA. Trimming took off 5 bases at V and 0 bases at J, with 7 bases between the two ends. The CDR3 has 13 amino acids. The CDR3 loop reads CASSAQANYGYTF. The CDR3 DNA reads TGTGCCAGCAGCGCACAGGCTAACTATGGCTACACCTTC.

CDR3 sequence: CASSLARSYSPLHF. CDR3 DNA sequence: TGTGCCAGCAGCTTGGCCCGCTCGTACTCACCCCTCCACTTT. The chain uses TRBV5-5 and TRBJ1-6; D is unclear. The CDR3 contains 14 residues. CDR1 and CDR2 (germline): SGHKS, YYEKEE (reference sequence). Trimming left V 0 bases short and J 10 bases short, with 11 bases between.

The chain has TRBV30 and TRBJ2-3; perhaps TRBD1 as D (5 bases). Trimming left V 2 bases short and J 3 bases short, with 15 bases between. CDR1 and CDR2 from the germline V gene are GTSNPN and SVGIG (reference sequence). The CDR3 spans 15 residues. The CDR3 loop is CAWSTQGIGTDTQYF. CDR3 DNA: TGTGCCTGGAGTACCCAGGGTATTGGGACAGATACGCAGTATTTT.

This clone appeared a single time. This sequence joins TRBV5-1 and TRBJ2-3, with D perhaps TRBD2 (6 bases). The V end lost 4 bases, the J end lost 0 bases, and 15 bases lay between the germline ends. The CDR3 is 16 amino acids. Germline values: CDR1 SGHRS, CDR2 YFSETQ. The CDR3 bases are TGCGCCAGCAGCGCACCGATAGCGGAGAGCACAGATACGCAGTATTTT. Protein: CASSAPIAESTDTQYF.

A single count supports this clone. V usage is TRBV24-1 and J usage is TRBJ2-2, with D perhaps assigned TRBD1 or TRBD2 (5 bases each). Germline-derived CDR1 and CDR2 are KGHDR and SFDVKD. The CDR3 runs 15 residues. V was clipped by 3 bases and J by 6 bases, with 13 bases between them. CDR3 amino acids: CATSDPRGTPGELFF. The CDR3 DNA is TGTGCCACCAGTGATCCCCGTGGGACCCCCGGGGAGCTGTTTTTT.

The chain employs TRBV5-6 and TRBJ2-2, with D hard to call. This CDR3 has 14 residues. Germline V gene data show CDR1 as SGHDT and CDR2 as YYEEEE. Deletions cut 0 bases from V and 6 bases from J, with 9 bases between. In nucleotides, the CDR3 is TGTGCCAGCAGCTTGGGGTCCAACTCCGGGGAGCTGTTTTTT. Residues: CASSLGSNSGELFF.

This chain joins TRBV7-2 and TRBJ2-2, with 7 bases aligning to TRBD2. The CDR3 is 16 amino acids. CDR1 is SGHTA and CDR2 is FQGNSA in the germline V gene. The V segment lost 2 bases and the J segment 1 base; nucleotides outside the gene matches: 4. CDR3 DNA: TGTGCCAGCAGCTTAAACCCGGGGGGGAACACCGGGGAGCTGTTTTTT. Its translation is CASSLNPGGNTGELFF.

The rearrangement links TRBV10-3 to TRBJ1-2; 11 positions agree with TRBD1. Trimming removed 6 bases from V and 7 bases from J; junction bases left unmatched: 16. This CDR3 has 17 residues. Germline lookup yields CDR1 ENHRY and CDR2 SYGVKD. CDR3 region: CAISKSSSDRGRGGYTF. In DNA form, the CDR3 reads TGTGCCATCAGCAAATCTTCTTCGGACAGGGGGCGTGGTGGCTACACCTTC.